This T cell receptor beta chain was sequenced in a study of shared clonotypes between healthy human individuals. Generated by immunoSEQ multiplex PCR, the TCRdb table keeps only in-frame clones and is missing some. The profile shows approximately 1.5 million clones, about 98.5% of them singletons. With respect to this clone: Its antigen is currently unknown.

Donors were healthy HIV-negative adults without recently reported acute infections or vaccinations. Trimming left V 4 bases short and J 0 bases short, with 13 bases between. This CDR3 has 15 residues. Looked up from germline, CDR1 is KGHSH and CDR2 is LQKENI. Whole-study results and caveats: Sampling was confined to blood; repertoires within tissues likely differ. Generally, estimated richness proved larger in naive subsets than it did in memory subsets.

This TCR derives from a man aged 30-40 years in good health. Sequencing was done on a sample of naive CD4+ T cells sorted from blood. Indicated subset: CD45RA+ positively selected. The chain links TRBV18 to TRBJ2-7, with a tentative D call TRBD1 (6 bases). CDR3 sequence reads: CASSLTRQDSYEQYF. DNA for the CDR3: TGTGCCAGCTCACTCACGAGACAGGACTCCTACGAGCAGTACTTC.